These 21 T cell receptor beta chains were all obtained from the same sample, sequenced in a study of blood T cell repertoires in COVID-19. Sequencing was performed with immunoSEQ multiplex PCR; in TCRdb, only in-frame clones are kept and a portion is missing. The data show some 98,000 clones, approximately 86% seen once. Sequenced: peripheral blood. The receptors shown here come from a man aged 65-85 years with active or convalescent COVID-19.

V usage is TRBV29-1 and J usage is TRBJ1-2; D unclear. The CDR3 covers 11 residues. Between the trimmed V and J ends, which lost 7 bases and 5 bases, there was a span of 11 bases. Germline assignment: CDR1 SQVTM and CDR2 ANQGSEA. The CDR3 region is CSAFWSYGYTF. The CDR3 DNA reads TGCAGCGCCTTCTGGAGTTATGGCTACACCTTC.

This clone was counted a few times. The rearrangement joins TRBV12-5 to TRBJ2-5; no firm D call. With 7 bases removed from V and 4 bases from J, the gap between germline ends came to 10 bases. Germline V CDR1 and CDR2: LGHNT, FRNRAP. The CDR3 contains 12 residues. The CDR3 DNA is TGTGCTAGTGCCCCGGGTTCAGAGACCCAGTACTTC. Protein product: CASAPGSETQYF.

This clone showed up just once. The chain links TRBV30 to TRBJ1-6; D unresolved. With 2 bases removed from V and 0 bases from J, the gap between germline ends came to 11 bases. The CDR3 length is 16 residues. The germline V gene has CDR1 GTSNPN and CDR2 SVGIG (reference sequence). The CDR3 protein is CAWSRPISSYNSPLHF. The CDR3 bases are TGTGCCTGGAGTCGCCCGATTAGCTCCTATAATTCACCCCTCCACTTT.

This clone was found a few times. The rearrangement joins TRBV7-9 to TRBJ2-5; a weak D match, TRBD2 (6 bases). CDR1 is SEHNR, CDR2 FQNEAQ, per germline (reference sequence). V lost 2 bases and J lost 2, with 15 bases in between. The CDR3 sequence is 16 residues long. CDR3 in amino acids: CASSLLMGGPQETQYF. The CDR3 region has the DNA TGTGCCAGCAGCTTATTGATGGGGGGACCTCAAGAGACCCAGTACTTC.

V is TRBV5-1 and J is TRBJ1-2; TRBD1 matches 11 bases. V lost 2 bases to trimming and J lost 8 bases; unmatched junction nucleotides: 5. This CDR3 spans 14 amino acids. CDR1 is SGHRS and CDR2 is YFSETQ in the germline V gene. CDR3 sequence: CASSFGTGGLGYTF. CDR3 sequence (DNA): TGCGCCAGCAGCTTTGGGACAGGGGGTTTGGGCTACACCTTC. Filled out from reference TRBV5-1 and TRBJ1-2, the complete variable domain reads KAGVTQTPRYLIKTRGQQVTLSCSPISGHRSVSWYQQTPGQGLQFLFEYFSETQRNKGNFPGRFSGRQFSNSRSEMNVSTLELGDSALYLCASSFGTGGLGYTFGSGTRLTVV.

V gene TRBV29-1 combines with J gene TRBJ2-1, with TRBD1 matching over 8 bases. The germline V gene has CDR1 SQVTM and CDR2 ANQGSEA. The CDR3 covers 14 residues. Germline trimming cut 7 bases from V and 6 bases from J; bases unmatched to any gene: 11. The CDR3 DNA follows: TGCAGCGGGGGACAGGTTGGCCCCCCCAATGAGCAGTTCTTC. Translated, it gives CSGGQVGPPNEQFF.

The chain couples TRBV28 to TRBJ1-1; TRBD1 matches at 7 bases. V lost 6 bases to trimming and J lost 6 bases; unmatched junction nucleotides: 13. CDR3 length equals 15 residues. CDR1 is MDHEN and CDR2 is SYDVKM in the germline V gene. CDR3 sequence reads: CASSPRQGPTPEAFF. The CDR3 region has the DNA TGTGCCAGCAGCCCTCGACAGGGTCCCACCCCTGAAGCTTTCTTT.

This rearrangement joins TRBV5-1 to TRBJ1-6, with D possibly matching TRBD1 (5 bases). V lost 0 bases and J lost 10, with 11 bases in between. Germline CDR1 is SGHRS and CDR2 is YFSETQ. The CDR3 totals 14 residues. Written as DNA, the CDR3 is TGCGCCAGCAGCTTGGACCGGGGGGTCTCACCCCTCCACTTT. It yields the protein CASSLDRGVSPLHF.

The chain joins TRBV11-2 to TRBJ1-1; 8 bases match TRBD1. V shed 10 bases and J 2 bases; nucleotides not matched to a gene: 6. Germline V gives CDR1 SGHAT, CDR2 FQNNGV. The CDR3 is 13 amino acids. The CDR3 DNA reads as TGTGCCACCCAGGGACAGGTAAACACTGAAGCTTTCTTT. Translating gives CATQGQVNTEAFF.

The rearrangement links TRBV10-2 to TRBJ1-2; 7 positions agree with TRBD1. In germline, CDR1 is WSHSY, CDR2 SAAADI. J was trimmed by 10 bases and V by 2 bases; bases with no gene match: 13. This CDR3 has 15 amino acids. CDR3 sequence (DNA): TGCGCCAGCAGTGAGGTGGGGAAGACAGGGTACGCCTACACCTTC. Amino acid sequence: CASSEVGKTGYAYTF.

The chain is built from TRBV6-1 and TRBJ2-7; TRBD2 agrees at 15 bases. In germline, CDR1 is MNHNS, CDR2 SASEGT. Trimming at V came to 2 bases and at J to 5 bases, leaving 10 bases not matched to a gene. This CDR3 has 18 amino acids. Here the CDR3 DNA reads TGTGCCAGCAGTGAATTGGGCTTGGGACTAGCGGGGGGCGACGAGCAGTACTTC. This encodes CASSELGLGLAGGDEQYF.

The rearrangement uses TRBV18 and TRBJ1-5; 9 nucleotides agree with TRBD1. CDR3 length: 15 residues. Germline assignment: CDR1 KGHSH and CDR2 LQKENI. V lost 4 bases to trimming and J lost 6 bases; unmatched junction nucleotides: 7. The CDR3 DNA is TGTGCCAGCTCACTATACCGGGACAGGGTTCAGCCCCAGCATTTT. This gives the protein CASSLYRDRVQPQHF.

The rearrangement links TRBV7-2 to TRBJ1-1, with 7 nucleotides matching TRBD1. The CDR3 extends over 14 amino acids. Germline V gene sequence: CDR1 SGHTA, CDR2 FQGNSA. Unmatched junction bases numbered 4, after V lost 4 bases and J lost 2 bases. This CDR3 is CASSSGTVNTEAFF. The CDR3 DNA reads TGTGCCAGCAGCTCGGGGACAGTAAACACTGAAGCTTTCTTT.

CDR3 protein: CASSPGGGLGDYGYTF. The CDR3 DNA sequence: TGTGCCAGCAGTCCAGGCGGGGGTCTAGGGGACTATGGCTACACCTTC. The chain couples TRBV28 to TRBJ1-2; the D gene is possibly TRBD1 (5 bases). The V end was cut by 5 bases, the J end by 3 bases, with 19 bases between. The germline V gene has CDR1 MDHEN and CDR2 SYDVKM. The CDR3 is 16 residues long.

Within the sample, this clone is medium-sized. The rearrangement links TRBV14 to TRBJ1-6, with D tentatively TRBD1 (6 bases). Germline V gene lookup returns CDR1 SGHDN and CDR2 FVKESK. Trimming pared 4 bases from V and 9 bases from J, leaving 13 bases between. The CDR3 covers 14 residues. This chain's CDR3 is CASSLLGGASPLHF. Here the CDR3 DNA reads TGTGCCAGCAGCCTTCTCGGGGGGGCTTCACCCCTCCACTTT.

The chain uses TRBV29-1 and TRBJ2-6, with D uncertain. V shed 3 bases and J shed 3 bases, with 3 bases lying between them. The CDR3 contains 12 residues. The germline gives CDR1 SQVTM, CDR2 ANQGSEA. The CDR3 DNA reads TGCAGCGTTGACGGTGGGGCCAACGTCCTGACTTTC. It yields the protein CSVDGGANVLTF.

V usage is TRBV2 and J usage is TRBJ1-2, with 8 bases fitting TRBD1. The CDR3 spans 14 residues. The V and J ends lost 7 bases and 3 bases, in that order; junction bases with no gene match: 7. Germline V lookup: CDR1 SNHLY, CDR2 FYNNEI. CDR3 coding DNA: TGTGCCAGCACCACTGACAGGGGTTACTATGGCTACACCTTC. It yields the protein CASTTDRGYYGYTF.

The CDR3 nucleotides are TGTGCCAGCAGCCAAGTAGTGGGCGCTGGAAACACCATATATTTT. It is translated as CASSQVVGAGNTIYF. This rearrangement joins TRBV4-2 to TRBJ1-3; D gene uncertain. Germline V gene data show CDR1 as LGHNA and CDR2 as YNFKEQ. This CDR3 has 15 residues. Trimming left V 1 base short and J 2 bases short, with 9 bases between.

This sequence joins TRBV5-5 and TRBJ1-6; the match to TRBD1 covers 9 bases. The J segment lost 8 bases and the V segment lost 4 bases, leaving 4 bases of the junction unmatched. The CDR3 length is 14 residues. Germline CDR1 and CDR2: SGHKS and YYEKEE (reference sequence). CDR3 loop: CASSITGGDSPLHF. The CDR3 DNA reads TGTGCCAGCAGCATCACAGGGGGCGATTCACCCCTCCACTTT.

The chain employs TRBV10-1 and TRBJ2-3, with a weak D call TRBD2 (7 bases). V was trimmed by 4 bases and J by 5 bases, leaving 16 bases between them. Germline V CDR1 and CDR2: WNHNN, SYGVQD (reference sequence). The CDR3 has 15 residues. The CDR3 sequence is CASSGGGQGGDTQYF. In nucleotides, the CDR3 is TGCGCCAGCAGTGGCGGGGGACAAGGAGGAGATACGCAGTATTTT.

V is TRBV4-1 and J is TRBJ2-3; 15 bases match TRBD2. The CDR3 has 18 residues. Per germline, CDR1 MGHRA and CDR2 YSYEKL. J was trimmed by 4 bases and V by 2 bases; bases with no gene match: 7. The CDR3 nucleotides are TGCGCCAGCAGCCAAACTAGGACTAGCGGGGGGGTCTCAGATACGCAGTATTTT. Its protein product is CASSQTRTSGGVSDTQYF.